This T cell receptor beta chain was sequenced in a study of T-cell memory formation after mild COVID-19. Study-wide background: There were largely donor-specific TCR clusters.

As to this clonotype: What it binds is not known.

Germline CDR1 is SGHRS and CDR2 is YFSETQ. J was trimmed by 8 bases and V by 4 bases; bases with no gene match: 8. The CDR3 totals 16 residues. Study-level results: Clones that contracted clustered mainly in CM and EM if CD4+ and in EMRA if CD8+.

Researchers used 5'RACE with constant-segment primers to make TCR alpha and TCR beta cDNA libraries that carry sample barcodes and UMIs. TCRdb re-called the 5' RACE reads with MiXCR, one entry per CDR3 protein. The profile shows 200,000 to 250,000 distinct CDR3 sequences, over 9% of them singletons. The V call is TRBV5-1, the J call TRBJ2-1; 14 bases are shared with TRBD2. Sequencing was performed on PBMCs or a T cell subset sorted from them (not recorded which). This sequence was found in a young man who had mild COVID-19 (a few samples of this study predate the infection). Cell type and time point are not known. The CDR3 bases are TGCGCCAGCAGCGGCGGACTAGCGGGGGGTCTCGATGAGCAGTTCTTC. Its protein product is CASSGGLAGGLDEQFF.